This T cell receptor beta chain was sequenced for a study of cytomegalovirus exposure and HLA in healthy donors. Study in general: Earlier sequencing of about 179 million T cells yielded roughly 120 million unique TCR beta sequences.

Study conclusions and caveats: Most subjects' HLA-A and HLA-B alleles were reportedly predicted from TCR beta sequences. Later analysis identified a missense DCLRE1C variant that was linked to TCR beta V- and J-gene trimming.

Trimming left V 0 bases short and J 5 bases short, with 10 bases between. This CDR3 is 14 amino acids long. Germline-derived CDR1 and CDR2 are KGHSH and LQKENI. Note on this clone: What it recognizes is unknown.

Vbeta (60) and Jbeta (13) primers were used in the PCR. Study processing details: In a later analysis, the count reached 80 million or so unique TCR beta chains, with roughly 12 million shared. TCRdb's copy holds only in-frame clones and misses some; the assay was immunoSEQ multiplex PCR. D and trimming were read from the DNA, whereas the V and J calls and clone size are those reported in that table. In the table there are roughly 150,000 clones, 82% of which are singletons. The chain employs TRBV18 and TRBJ2-5; the D gene is possibly TRBD2 (5 bases). Sequenced: PBMCs. The receptor was derived from a girl aged 2 to 9 in good health and CMV-seropositive. The CDR3 bases are TGTGCCAGCTCACCACCAAGCGGTAGTGAGACCCAGTACTTC. Its translation: CASSPPSGSETQYF.